Below, 31 T cell receptor beta chains from the same sample are listed, as sequenced in a study of blood T cell repertoires in COVID-19. Using immunoSEQ multiplex PCR, the repertoire was profiled, and TCRdb retains in-frame clones only, with some absent. The data contain around 160,000 clones, roughly 90% of them singletons. Sequenced material: PBMCs or T cells enriched from blood (not recorded which). Source of these receptors: a woman aged 40 to 55 who had been exposed to COVID-19.

The chain has TRBV4-2 and TRBJ2-1, with 14 positions matching TRBD2. This CDR3 spans 19 amino acids. Looked up from germline, CDR1 is LGHNA and CDR2 is YNFKEQ. V shed 3 bases, J shed 3 bases, and the junction held 10 bases outside the gene matches. As DNA, the CDR3 is TGTGCCAGCAGCCACCCCCTGACTAGCGGGGGGGCCTTCTACAATGAGCAGTTCTTC. As protein: CASSHPLTSGGAFYNEQFF.

V is TRBV7-2 and J is TRBJ1-4, with 10 positions matching TRBD1. Germline CDR1 reads SGHTA; CDR2 reads FQGNSA. V trimming: 0 bases; J trimming: 0 bases; junction bases outside the gene matches: 7. The CDR3 is 19 amino acids. The CDR3 coding sequence is TGTGCCAGCAGCTTAGCGACAGGGGGCGTAAAAGCAACTAATGAAAAACTGTTTTTT. Encoded protein: CASSLATGGVKATNEKLFF.

This chain uses TRBV5-5 with TRBJ1-5; 8 bases map to TRBD1. The V and J ends lost 4 bases and 6 bases, in that order; junction bases with no gene match: 6. The CDR3 is 14 amino acids. Germline-derived CDR1 and CDR2 are SGHKS and YYEKEE (reference sequence). CDR3 in DNA: TGTGCCAGCAGCGCAACAGGGGGACGTCAGCCCCAGCATTTT. Translating gives CASSATGGRQPQHF.

The chain uses TRBV7-9 and TRBJ2-7, with a weak D call TRBD2 (6 bases). Germline V gene sequence: CDR1 SEHNR, CDR2 FQNEAQ (reference sequence). V lost 11 bases and J 0 bases, leaving 14 bases between the germline ends. This CDR3 spans 13 amino acids. The CDR3 reads CAWSGGDSYEQYF. For the CDR3, the DNA is TGTGCCTGGTCTGGCGGGGACTCCTACGAGCAGTACTTC.

The chain carries TRBV18 and TRBJ2-2, with a possible D match to TRBD1 (6 bases). The CDR3 extends over 14 amino acids. The germline gives CDR1 KGHSH, CDR2 LQKENI. V lost 3 bases to trimming and J lost 6 bases, with 11 bases between them. CDR3 bases: TGTGCCAGCTCACCTAATCAGGGGTCCGGGGAGCTGTTTTTT. Amino acids: CASSPNQGSGELFF.

This clone was found a few times. The CDR3 DNA follows: TGTGCCAGCAGCATTATGACAGGAAACACCATATATTTT. Translating gives CASSIMTGNTIYF. The chain recombines TRBV5-4 with TRBJ1-3; D ambiguous. V was cut by 4 bases and J by 4 bases, with 9 bases left in between. CDR1 is SGHNT and CDR2 is YYREEE in the germline V gene (reference sequence). CDR3 size: 13 residues.

The chain links TRBV3-1 (or the pseudogene TRBV3-2) to TRBJ2-7, with D perhaps matching TRBD1 (6 bases). Germline V CDR1 and CDR2: LGHDT, YNNKEL (reference sequence). The ends were cut back, 4 bases at V and 5 bases at J, with 12 bases in the middle. The CDR3 is 13 residues long. The CDR3 DNA reads as TGTGCCAGCAGCCCGGGACAAGTCCACGAGCAGTACTTC. This gives the protein CASSPGQVHEQYF.

V is TRBV7-2 and J is TRBJ1-2; 7 nucleotides agree with TRBD1. Germline CDR1 and CDR2: SGHTA and FQGNSA. With 6 bases clipped from V and 8 bases from J, the junction kept 6 bases outside the gene matches. This CDR3 region has 12 residues. CDR3 DNA sequence: TGTGCCAGCAGGCAGGGGGTTGCGGGCTACACCTTC. Translated: CASRQGVAGYTF. Variable domain in full (rest from reference TRBV7-2 and TRBJ1-2): GAGVSQSPSNKVTEKGKDVELRCDPISGHTALYWYRQSLGQGLEFLIYFQGNSAPDKSGLPSDRFSAERTGGSVSTLTIQRTQQEDSAVYLCASRQGVAGYTFGSGTRLTVV.

V usage is TRBV28 and J usage is TRBJ1-5; D remains ambiguous. This CDR3 has 12 residues. V gave up 4 bases and J gave up 7 bases, with 8 bases separating them. The germline gives CDR1 MDHEN, CDR2 SYDVKM. CDR3 DNA: TGTGCCAGCAGTTCTCGACAACAGCCCCAGCATTTT. Translated: CASSSRQQPQHF. Combining the CDR3 with reference TRBV28 and TRBJ1-5 gives the whole variable domain DVKVTQSSRYLVKRTGEKVFLECVQDMDHENMFWYRQDPGLGLRLIYFSYDVKMKEKGDIPEGYSVSREKKERFSLILESASTNQTSMYLCASSSRQQPQHFGDGTRLSIL.

The V call is TRBV7-6, the J call TRBJ2-3, with a possible D match to TRBD1 (6 bases). CDR1 is SGHVS and CDR2 is FNYEAQ in the germline V gene. The CDR3 runs 15 residues. V was pared by 4 bases and J by 6 bases, with 17 bases between. CDR3 nucleotides: TGTGCCAGCAGCTCCGGGACACCCCGTTGGGATACGCAGTATTTT. It codes for CASSSGTPRWDTQYF.

This clone appeared a single time. The rearrangement links TRBV2 to TRBJ1-1; D perhaps matches TRBD1 (5 bases). Looked up from germline, CDR1 is SNHLY and CDR2 is FYNNEI. Between the trimmed V and J ends, which lost 3 bases and 3 bases, there was a span of 11 bases. The CDR3 consists of 14 residues. This CDR3 is CASSEQGVDTEAFF. CDR3 in DNA: TGTGCCAGCAGTGAGCAAGGGGTGGACACTGAAGCTTTCTTT. Filled out from reference TRBV2 and TRBJ1-1, the complete variable domain reads EPEVTQTPSHQVTQMGQEVILRCVPISNHLYFYWYRQILGQKVEFLVSFYNNEISEKSEIFDDQFSVERPDGSNFTLKIRSTKLEDSAMYFCASSEQGVDTEAFFGQGTRLTVV.

The chain joins TRBV4-1 to TRBJ1-1; D may be TRBD1 (5 bases). The V end lost 1 base, the J end lost 6 bases, and 15 bases lay between the germline ends. Germline V gene data show CDR1 as MGHRA and CDR2 as YSYEKL. The length of the CDR3 is 15 residues. CDR3 loop: CASSQGSGGRAEAFF. The CDR3 DNA reads as TGCGCCAGCAGCCAAGGGTCCGGGGGTAGGGCTGAAGCTTTCTTT.

This chain uses TRBV6-5 with TRBJ1-2; D unclear. The CDR3 length is 15 residues. Germline lookup yields CDR1 MNHEY and CDR2 SVGAGI. Trimming took off 0 bases at V and 8 bases at J, with 16 bases between the two ends. Here the CDR3 reads CASSYSTRYRGGYTF. For the CDR3, the DNA is TGTGCCAGCAGTTACTCGACGAGGTATAGAGGGGGCTACACCTTC.

In this sample, this clone turned up a few times. V usage is TRBV9 and J usage is TRBJ2-3; TRBD2 agrees at 11 bases. The CDR3 sequence is 19 residues long. Germline CDR1 is SGDLS and CDR2 is YYNGEE. V shed 0 bases and J 3 bases; nucleotides not matched to a gene: 12. The CDR3 is CASSVGTPTSGSLTDTQYF. DNA for the CDR3: TGTGCCAGCAGCGTAGGAACTCCCACTAGCGGGAGTCTTACAGATACGCAGTATTTT.

This clone appeared a few times. This chain uses TRBV19 with TRBJ1-2; D remains unclear. V was shortened by 3 bases and J by 4 bases, with 12 bases between the two germline ends. CDR1 and CDR2 from the germline V gene are LNHDA and SQIVND (reference sequence). The CDR3 totals 14 residues. The CDR3, as DNA: TGTGCCAGTAGTATTCCGCCAGGTATCTATGGCTACACCTTC. It yields the protein CASSIPPGIYGYTF.

The J gene is TRBJ1-2, the V gene TRBV5-1; TRBD1 aligns across 7 bases. J was trimmed by 6 bases and V by 4 bases; bases with no gene match: 6. The CDR3 covers 13 residues. Germline CDR1 reads SGHRS; CDR2 reads YFSETQ. The CDR3 region is CASSEGTAHGYTF. The CDR3 nucleotides read TGCGCCAGCAGCGAGGGGACAGCCCATGGCTACACCTTC.

This sequence joins TRBV3-1 (or the pseudogene TRBV3-2) and TRBJ1-2; D is ambiguous. Trimming shortened V by 1 base and J by 0 bases, and 9 bases separated the two germline ends. The germline gives CDR1 LGHDT, CDR2 YNNKEL (reference sequence). The CDR3 is 15 amino acids. In nucleotides, the CDR3 is TGTGCCAGCAGCCAAGGAGGTGCGGCTAACTATGGCTACACCTTC. Translation: CASSQGGAANYGYTF.

The chain joins TRBV2 to TRBJ2-2; 8 positions match TRBD2. This CDR3 region has 15 residues. The junction had 7 bases not matched to a gene; V was cut back by 10 bases and J by 0 bases. Germline V gene data show CDR1 as SNHLY and CDR2 as FYNNEI. CDR3 DNA sequence: TGTGCCACCGCACCGGGACTAGCGAACACCGGGGAGCTGTTTTTT. This sequence encodes CATAPGLANTGELFF.

The chain has TRBV10-3 and TRBJ2-3; the match to TRBD1 covers 9 bases. J lost 2 bases, V lost 4 bases, and 4 bases had no gene match. This CDR3 contains 15 residues. Germline CDR1 and CDR2: ENHRY and SYGVKD. The CDR3 sequence is CAISGGTGLTDTQYF. The CDR3 region has the DNA TGTGCCATCAGTGGTGGGACAGGGCTCACAGATACGCAGTATTTT.

The V gene is TRBV5-1, the J gene TRBJ2-2, with D hard to call. Germline V gene sequence: CDR1 SGHRS, CDR2 YFSETQ. This CDR3 spans 15 amino acids. The V and J ends lost 6 bases and 6 bases respectively, with 18 bases between them. The CDR3 is CASNIASGMAGELFF. The CDR3 coding sequence is TGCGCCAGCAATATAGCTTCGGGTATGGCCGGGGAGCTGTTTTTT.

The V and J genes are TRBV5-5 and TRBJ2-5; unclear D gene. From germline, CDR1 is SGHKS and CDR2 YYEKEE (reference sequence). Trimming removed 0 bases at V and 1 base at J, with 7 bases between. This CDR3 spans 14 amino acids. CDR3 bases: TGTGCCAGCAGCTTGGGGGCAGCCCAAGAGACCCAGTACTTC. The encoded protein is CASSLGAAQETQYF.

The rearrangement joins TRBV7-3 to TRBJ2-2, with 8 bases identical to TRBD2. CDR3 length: 15 amino acids. CDR1 is SGHTA and CDR2 is FQGTGA in the germline V gene. Germline trimming cut 7 bases from V and 0 bases from J; bases unmatched to any gene: 4. DNA for the CDR3: TGTGCCAGCACCGAACTAGCGGCGAACACCGGGGAGCTGTTTTTT. Its protein product is CASTELAANTGELFF.

The chain combines TRBV5-1 with TRBJ2-2; maybe TRBD1 (6 bases). The CDR3 runs 15 residues. Per the germline V gene, CDR1 is SGHRS and CDR2 is YFSETQ. Trimming took 8 bases from V and 2 from J, leaving 16 bases between them. As DNA, the CDR3 is TGCGCCAGTACTCCAGGGGACCGTAACACCGGGGAGCTGTTTTTT. Translating it yields CASTPGDRNTGELFF.

The rearrangement links TRBV6-5 to TRBJ1-1; D not certain. CDR3 size: 14 residues. The germline gives CDR1 MNHEY, CDR2 SVGAGI. Trimming took 2 bases from V and 1 from J, leaving 8 bases between them. As DNA, the CDR3 is TGTGCCAGCAGTTACGAGGCCACGAACACTGAAGCTTTCTTT. Encoded protein: CASSYEATNTEAFF.

V and J are TRBV11-1 and TRBJ1-2; 8 bases align to TRBD1. This CDR3 contains 16 residues. J gave up 3 bases and V 1 base, and 7 bases lay outside the gene matches. Germline values: CDR1 SGHAT, CDR2 FQDESV (reference sequence). The CDR3 is CASSLEGQGRDYGYTF. The CDR3 DNA sequence: TGTGCCAGCAGCTTAGAAGGACAGGGAAGGGACTATGGCTACACCTTC.

The CDR3 DNA reads as TGTGCCAGCAGCACTGGACTGCCGACCTTGAACGAGCAGTACTTC. Residues: CASSTGLPTLNEQYF. The rearrangement links TRBV5-4 to TRBJ2-7, with D possibly being TRBD2 (5 bases). Germline CDR1 SGHNT, CDR2 YYREEE (reference sequence). The CDR3 runs 15 residues. V was trimmed by 4 bases and J by 5 bases, leaving 19 bases between them.

This clone showed up just a few times. J is TRBJ1-2 and V is TRBV7-9, with D possibly matching TRBD1 (5 bases). CDR3 length equals 16 residues. Looked up from germline, CDR1 is SEHNR and CDR2 is FQNEAQ (reference sequence). V was clipped by 5 bases and J by 0 bases, with 16 bases between them. This CDR3 is CASSRGTREANYGYTF. Here the CDR3 DNA reads TGTGCCAGCAGCCGAGGTACCAGGGAAGCTAACTATGGCTACACCTTC.

This chain uses TRBV6-5 with TRBJ2-7, with D possibly matching TRBD2 (7 bases). The CDR3 runs to 15 residues. Deletions cut 2 bases from V and 0 bases from J, with 11 bases between. Germline-derived CDR1 and CDR2 are MNHEY and SVGAGI. The CDR3 spells CASSYLADSSYEQYF. In nucleotides, the CDR3 is TGTGCCAGCAGTTACCTAGCGGACAGCTCCTACGAGCAGTACTTC.

This clone was detected only a few times. This chain uses TRBV7-2 with TRBJ2-7; possible D gene TRBD2, 6 bases. The CDR3 is made up of 16 amino acids. The V end was cut by 5 bases, the J end by 2 bases, with 19 bases between. CDR1 is SGHTA and CDR2 is FQGNSA in the germline V gene. CDR3: CASSGRRERDPYEQYF. CDR3 sequence (DNA): TGTGCCAGCAGCGGTAGGAGGGAGAGGGATCCCTACGAGCAGTACTTC.

The chain is built from TRBV7-8 and TRBJ2-7; the D gene is possibly TRBD1 (5 bases). Trimming cost V 5 bases and J 2 bases, with 10 bases left between them. This CDR3 spans 13 amino acids. Per the germline V gene, CDR1 is SGHVS and CDR2 is FQNEAQ. CDR3 nucleotides: TGTGCCAGCAGCCCTCGACAGACCTACGAGCAGTACTTC. Translating gives CASSPRQTYEQYF.

This clone was seen once. The chain has TRBV5-6 and TRBJ2-7; D is perhaps TRBD1 (5 bases). The CDR3 spans 14 residues. V was cut by 0 bases and J by 2 bases, with 9 bases left in between. Germline CDR1 is SGHDT and CDR2 is YYEEEE. DNA of the CDR3: TGTGCCAGCAGCTTGGTCCAGGACACCTACGAGCAGTACTTC. It translates to CASSLVQDTYEQYF. The entire variable domain, with the rest obtained from reference TRBV5-6 and TRBJ2-7, is as follows: DAGVTQSPTHLIKTRGQQVTLRCSPKSGHDTVSWYQQALGQGPQFIFQYYEEEERQRGNFPDRFSGHQFPNYSSELNVNALLLGDSALYLCASSLVQDTYEQYFGPGTRLTVT.